This T cell receptor (beta chain) was observed in a study of T-cell memory formation after mild COVID-19 (dated by TCRdb to the early 2020s). Regarding the complete study: TCR sequence clusters from the two donors were found to be largely donor specific. In a couple of donors, T-cell clones that expanded and contracted after mild COVID-19 were tracked by sequencing TCRalpha and TCRbeta repertoires over time. Two young, previously healthy adult volunteers made up the cohort, one male and one female. General findings and caveats noted by the study authors: Clones contracting from day 15 to 85 had balanced CD4/CD8 phenotypes, while a second wave expanding from day 15 to 37 was biased towards CD4+. Contracting CD4+ clones were located mainly in the CM and EM memory subsets, whereas CD8+ clones were found to be enriched in EMRA. Some responding clones were found in pre-infection memory, which suggests that pre-existing cross-reactive memory T cells took part in the SARS-CoV-2 response. Only a couple of mild cases were covered in the study, and larger cohorts including severe cases with pre-infection samples were considered necessary. The second-wave clones that peaked on day 37 were not confirmed to be SARS-CoV-2 specific.

Ficoll-Paque density gradient centrifugation was used to isolate PBMCs. The reads were generated on an Illumina NovaSeq 6000. Using 5'RACE with constant-segment primers, TCRalpha and TCRbeta cDNA libraries were constructed, with sample barcodes and unique molecular identifiers added in the process. Trizol reagent was used to extract RNA from every sample. The libraries were amplified in two PCR steps, and the second step added a second sample barcode and Illumina TruSeq adapters. Sequencing of libraries was performed on an Illumina NovaSeq with 2 x 150 bp paired-end reads. As for how the authors treated the data: Demultiplexing of reads and collapsing into UMI-guided consensus sequences were performed with migec v1.2.7. Using mixcr v2.1.11, UMI consensuses were aligned to TRA and TRB V and J templates and then assembled into clonotypes. A clonotype was counted as expanded or contracted only if both edgeR and NoisET called the change significant, with noise models trained on biological replicates. For edgeR calls, the thresholds were a false discovery rate-adjusted p below 0.01 and a log2 fold-change of 1. As an exploratory analysis of dynamics, max-normalized trajectories of the 1000 most abundant clonotypes were examined with PCA combined with hierarchical clustering. The CD4 or CD8 phenotype of responding clones was assigned using the separately sequenced CD4+ and CD8+ repertoires. TCRdb reprocessing: public reads trimmed at Q25 with fastp, clones called with MiXCR, in-frame beta chains kept. Each entry is one CDR3 protein sequence, shown with its most common DNA and genes. None of the V and J calls come from the authors' own analysis; TCRdb made them. The sample has fewer than 250,000 distinct CDR3 sequences on record, roughly 18% of them singletons. 2% to 3% of the sample lies in the top ten.

There are a few counts of this clonotype. The specificity of this receptor is unknown. Nothing much larger sits one base from this clone, and base qualities are not available. The germline V end is reduced by 4 bases and the J end by 5 bases; junction bases left unmatched: 8. The germline V gene specifies SGHRS as CDR1 and YFSETQ as CDR2. The CDR3 has 15 amino acids, counting the end cysteine and phenylalanine. Of all the DNA, just the CDR3 is kept, 45 bases in frame from base 1. The sequenced sample consisted of PBMCs or a T cell subset sorted from them (not recorded which). The sequence came from an adult woman who had mild COVID-19 (a few samples of this study predate the infection). The sample titles of this study are shuffled in the database, so cell type and time point are left out; the donor was told from shared clones. This chain joins TRBV5-1 to TRBJ2-2; 7 middle bases align to TRBD2. The CDR3 protein: CASSHGLVLTGELFF. The nucleotide sequence is given as TGCGCCAGCAGCCATGGACTAGTTTTGACCGGGGAGCTGTTTTTT.